The 14 T cell receptor beta chains below all came from one sample that was sequenced in a study of blood T cell repertoires in COVID-19. The method was immunoSEQ multiplex PCR; TCRdb's version includes in-frame clones alone and lacks a portion of them. The sample lists some 160,000 clones; roughly nine tenths were seen once. The sequenced sample was peripheral blood. The receptors originated from a woman between 65 and 79 years old with acute or convalescent COVID-19.

This CDR3 reads CASSQDWTGSYNEQFF. In DNA form, the CDR3 reads TGCGCCAGCAGCCAAGATTGGACAGGGAGTTACAATGAGCAGTTCTTC. The chain uses TRBV4-3 and TRBJ2-1, with 8 bases fitting TRBD1. This CDR3 is 16 amino acids long. Germline V CDR1 and CDR2: LGHNA, YSLEER. Trimming cost V 0 bases and J 4 bases; bases outside gene matches: 5.

CDR3 region: CASRSSGANVLTF. The DNA for the CDR3 is TGTGCCAGCCGTAGCTCTGGGGCCAACGTCCTGACTTTC. This sequence joins TRBV7-3 and TRBJ2-6, with no clear D. Trimming left V 8 bases short and J 0 bases short, with 5 bases between. The CDR3 has 13 amino acids. Germline V CDR1 and CDR2: SGHTA, FQGTGA.

This clone came up once. The V and J genes are TRBV5-1 and TRBJ1-5; D is possibly TRBD1 (6 bases). The CDR3 runs 14 residues. Trimming took off 2 bases at V and 6 bases at J, with 12 bases between the two ends. Germline V gives CDR1 SGHRS, CDR2 YFSETQ. The DNA for the CDR3 is TGCGCCAGCAGCTTAGGGGGGGTCGGTCAGCCCCAGCATTTT. Translated, it gives CASSLGGVGQPQHF.

A few counts support this clone. The chain links TRBV19 to TRBJ2-1; tentatively, D is TRBD1 (5 bases). Trimming removed 4 bases at V and 4 bases at J, with 14 bases between. CDR3 size: 15 residues. The germline gives CDR1 LNHDA, CDR2 SQIVND (reference sequence). The CDR3 nucleotides are TGTGCCAGTAGTAATGTTGGGGCCCCTTACAATGAGCAGTTCTTC. Amino acid sequence: CASSNVGAPYNEQFF.

This clone was observed a single time. The gene calls are TRBV27 and TRBJ2-5; TRBD2 might be the D (6 bases). The CDR3 is made up of 15 amino acids. Between the trimmed V and J ends, which lost 4 bases and 3 bases, there was a span of 15 bases. CDR1 MNHEY and CDR2 SMNVEV come from the germline V gene (reference sequence). CDR3 nucleotides: TGTGCCAGCAGTTCTTTTGCGGGGACCGAAGAGACCCAGTACTTC. Amino acids: CASSSFAGTEETQYF.

The chain carries TRBV13 and TRBJ2-1, with 13 nucleotides matching TRBD2. The germline V gene encodes CDR1 PRHDT and CDR2 FYEKMQ (reference sequence). Trimming removed 2 bases from V and 8 bases from J; junction bases left unmatched: 9. The CDR3 contains 17 residues. The CDR3 nucleotides read TGTGCCAGCAGCTTACGGGGACTAGCGGGAAAAGGGGATGAGCAGTTCTTC. It codes for CASSLRGLAGKGDEQFF.

The chain links TRBV19 to TRBJ2-2, with a possible D match to TRBD1 (6 bases). The CDR3 is 15 residues long. Trimming removed 3 bases at V and 0 bases at J, with 8 bases between. Germline-derived CDR1 and CDR2 are LNHDA and SQIVND (reference sequence). CDR3 DNA sequence: TGTGCCAGTAGTATGGACAGTACGAACACCGGGGAGCTGTTTTTT. Its translation is CASSMDSTNTGELFF.

This rearrangement joins TRBV4-1 to TRBJ1-6; 8 positions agree with TRBD1. The CDR3 contains 18 residues. The V and J ends lost 7 bases and 6 bases, in that order; junction bases with no gene match: 17. CDR1 is MGHRA, CDR2 YSYEKL, per germline. The CDR3 is CASNERQGAYGLNSPLHF. The CDR3 nucleotides are TGCGCCAGCAACGAGCGCCAGGGGGCGTATGGACTTAATTCACCCCTCCACTTT.

The J gene is TRBJ2-1, the V gene TRBV27; 7 nucleotides align to TRBD2. The CDR3 sequence is 17 residues long. V lost 4 bases and J lost 8; bases outside the gene matches: 17. Germline values: CDR1 MNHEY, CDR2 SMNVEV (reference sequence). The CDR3 region is CASSSLREASSVDEQFF. In DNA form, the CDR3 reads TGTGCCAGCAGTTCTCTCCGGGAGGCTAGCAGCGTAGATGAGCAGTTCTTC.

The chain joins TRBV5-1 to TRBJ1-2; D not certain. Germline V lookup: CDR1 SGHRS, CDR2 YFSETQ. This CDR3 is built from 15 residues. V lost 0 bases and J 1 base, leaving 10 bases between the germline ends. DNA of the CDR3: TGCGCCAGCAGCTTGGATGGGCAGCATAACTATGGCTACACCTTC. It specifies CASSLDGQHNYGYTF.

This chain connects TRBV6-5 to TRBJ2-7; TRBD1 matches at 8 bases. V lost 6 bases, J lost 7 bases, and 11 bases stayed unmatched. The length of the CDR3 is 14 residues. Germline lookup yields CDR1 MNHEY and CDR2 SVGAGI. The chain's CDR3 is CASSREGTGSEQYF. CDR3 nucleotide sequence: TGTGCCAGCAGCAGGGAAGGGACAGGAAGTGAGCAGTACTTC.

V and J are TRBV3-1 (or the pseudogene TRBV3-2) and TRBJ1-4; TRBD1 is a possible D gene (5 bases). This CDR3 has 18 amino acids. Germline loops: CDR1 LGHDT, CDR2 YNNKEL (reference sequence). V was trimmed by 4 bases and J by 3 bases, leaving 21 bases between them. The CDR3 loop is CASSLKTSGVSANEKLFF. The CDR3 bases are TGTGCCAGCAGCCTAAAAACCTCGGGGGTGTCGGCTAATGAAAAACTGTTTTTT.

V and J are TRBV6-5 and TRBJ2-5, with 10 nucleotides matching TRBD1. The CDR3 runs 14 residues. V dropped 8 bases and J dropped 5; count of bases not matched to a gene: 8. CDR1 is MNHEY, CDR2 SVGAGI, per germline. The chain's CDR3 is CASGGQGTRETQYF. CDR3 nucleotide sequence: TGTGCCAGCGGGGGACAGGGGACCCGCGAGACCCAGTACTTC.

Only a few counts were recorded for this clone. The chain has TRBV2 and TRBJ1-4; 8 bases map to TRBD1. Germline loops: CDR1 SNHLY, CDR2 FYNNEI. The trim removed 8 bases at V and 0 bases at J, leaving 8 bases unmatched. CDR3 length: 16 amino acids. CDR3 protein: CASSRQGHATNEKLFF. The CDR3 DNA is TGTGCCAGCTCACGACAGGGGCATGCAACTAATGAAAAACTGTTTTTT.